This TCR beta chain comes out of a study of blood T cell repertoires in COVID-19. Study details: Donors in the United States, Italy and Spain gave samples during acute or convalescent COVID-19.

In the original analysis: From reference gene primer amplification, estimates of nucleated cell counts were derived. Sequenced by immunoSEQ multiplex PCR; TCRdb stores in-frame clones only, minus some. V, J and clone size were drawn from that table, and D and trimming were deduced from the DNA. Among 99,000 or so clones, 84% were seen once, and the ten largest hold 2%. CDR3 size: 13 residues. Germline V gene data show CDR1 as SGHTA and CDR2 as FQGNSA. The V and J ends lost 4 bases and 5 bases respectively, with 11 bases between them. This clone was detected once. Sequenced material: peripheral blood. The V gene is TRBV7-2, the J gene TRBJ1-1; D is perhaps TRBD1 (6 bases). The TCR comes from a man aged 65 to 79 with active or convalescent COVID-19. CDR3 amino acids: CASSSRDRTEAFF. CDR3 sequence (DNA): TGTGCCAGCAGCTCGCGAGACAGGACTGAAGCTTTCTTT. Complete variable domain (other parts from reference TRBV7-2 and TRBJ1-1): GAGVSQSPSNKVTEKGKDVELRCDPISGHTALYWYRQSLGQGLEFLIYFQGNSAPDKSGLPSDRFSAERTGGSVSTLTIQRTQQEDSAVYLCASSSRDRTEAFFGQGTRLTVV.